The 22 T cell receptor beta chains listed next were all sequenced from one sample in a study of cytomegalovirus exposure and HLA in healthy donors. The PCR used 60 Vbeta and 13 Jbeta primers. This table comes from immunoSEQ multiplex PCR, and its TCRdb copy is limited to in-frame clones, with some not included. The table lists around 70,000 clones. Sequences were obtained from PBMCs. These receptors originate from a female donor in good health and CMV-seropositive.

V usage is TRBV13 and J usage is TRBJ1-2; 9 nucleotides match TRBD1. J lost 6 bases, V lost 4 bases, and 3 bases had no gene match. Germline-derived CDR1 and CDR2 are PRHDT and FYEKMQ (reference sequence). CDR3 length: 13 amino acids. Here the CDR3 DNA reads TGTGCCAGCAGCTGGGGACAGGGAGATGGCTACACCTTC. Translating gives CASSWGQGDGYTF.

This chain connects TRBV19 to TRBJ1-2; 9 nucleotides align to TRBD1. Germline loops: CDR1 LNHDA, CDR2 SQIVND (reference sequence). The CDR3 is 14 amino acids. The J segment lost 4 bases and the V segment lost 5 bases, leaving 5 bases of the junction unmatched. In nucleotides, the CDR3 is TGTGCCAGTAGTCGGGACAGGGCAGGCTATGGCTACACCTTC. Residues: CASSRDRAGYGYTF.

The V gene is TRBV30, the J gene TRBJ2-1; 9 positions agree with TRBD2. The CDR3 covers 14 residues. CDR1 GTSNPN and CDR2 SVGIG come from the germline V gene (reference sequence). The V and J ends lost 5 bases and 5 bases, in that order; junction bases with no gene match: 7. CDR3 nucleotide sequence: TGTGCCTGGTCTAGCGGGGTTCCCGACAATGAGCAGTTCTTC. It codes for CAWSSGVPDNEQFF.

J is TRBJ1-1 and V is TRBV28; 8 bases map to TRBD1. Germline V gives CDR1 MDHEN, CDR2 SYDVKM. The V segment lost 6 bases and the J segment 6 bases; nucleotides outside the gene matches: 12. The CDR3 is made up of 15 amino acids. The CDR3 protein is CASRNPGQVFSEAFF. DNA for the CDR3: TGTGCCAGCAGGAATCCGGGACAGGTTTTTTCTGAAGCTTTCTTT.

This sequence joins TRBV9 and TRBJ2-3, with 9 nucleotides matching TRBD2. Trimming removed 4 bases from V and 2 bases from J; junction bases left unmatched: 8. The CDR3 sequence is 16 residues long. Per germline, CDR1 SGDLS and CDR2 YYNGEE. The CDR3 bases are TGTGCCAGCAGCTCCCGAGGCGGGGGGGCCACAGATACGCAGTATTTT. Amino acids: CASSSRGGGATDTQYF.

V is TRBV30 and J is TRBJ2-3; possible D gene TRBD1, 5 bases. This CDR3 region has 11 residues. The V gene lost 1 base and the J gene lost 8 bases, with 7 bases spanning the gap. Germline V gene sequence: CDR1 GTSNPN, CDR2 SVGIG (reference sequence). DNA of the CDR3: TGTGCCTGGAGTGCCCAGGGTACGCAGTATTTT. Protein: CAWSAQGTQYF.

The chain carries TRBV7-6 and TRBJ1-1, with 9 positions matching TRBD1. V shed 1 base, J shed 3 bases, and the junction held 0 bases outside the gene matches. The CDR3 sequence is 14 residues long. Germline-derived CDR1 and CDR2 are SGHVS and FNYEAQ. The CDR3 region is CASSLGQGDTEAFF. CDR3 nucleotide sequence: TGTGCCAGCAGCTTAGGACAGGGGGACACTGAAGCTTTCTTT.

The CDR3 DNA reads TGTGCCAGCAGCTCGAGACAGGGACGGAACACTGAAGCTTTCTTT. Encoded protein: CASSSRQGRNTEAFF. This chain joins TRBV5-6 and TRBJ1-1, with 7 nucleotides matching TRBD1. There are 15 residues in the CDR3. V lost 3 bases, J lost 1 base, and 6 bases stayed unmatched. Germline V lookup: CDR1 SGHDT, CDR2 YYEEEE.

J is TRBJ1-1 and V is TRBV29-1; 8 positions match TRBD1. V was clipped by 5 bases and J by 1 base; unmatched bases: 12. Per germline, CDR1 SQVTM and CDR2 ANQGSEA. This CDR3 contains 16 residues. CDR3: CSVRRQGAVRNTEAFF. CDR3 coding DNA: TGCAGCGTTAGACGTCAGGGGGCGGTCAGGAACACTGAAGCTTTCTTT.

This sequence joins TRBV18 and TRBJ2-7, with 15 bases that match TRBD2. This CDR3 is 15 amino acids long. Germline trimming cut 3 bases from V and 7 bases from J; bases unmatched to any gene: 4. Germline lookup yields CDR1 KGHSH and CDR2 LQKENI. CDR3 in DNA: TGTGCCAGCTCACCCTCCGGGACTAGCGGGAGGGAGCAGTACTTC. This codes for CASSPSGTSGREQYF.

The chain uses TRBV4-1 and TRBJ2-2; D is undetermined. Trimming cost V 1 base and J 2 bases, with 11 bases left between them. CDR3 length: 16 residues. Germline V lookup: CDR1 MGHRA, CDR2 YSYEKL. CDR3 amino acids: CASSQARQTNTGELFF. CDR3 DNA sequence: TGCGCCAGCAGCCAAGCCCGTCAGACAAACACCGGGGAGCTGTTTTTT.

The chain links TRBV28 to TRBJ1-1; D is ambiguous. The germline V gene has CDR1 MDHEN and CDR2 SYDVKM. The V and J ends lost 3 bases and 11 bases respectively, with 10 bases between them. The CDR3 sequence is 11 residues long. The chain's CDR3 is CASSLRGSAFF. CDR3 in DNA: TGTGCCAGCAGTTTGCGGGGATCGGCTTTCTTT.

V and J are TRBV5-1 and TRBJ2-3; tentative D call: TRBD2 (5 bases). The V and J ends lost 5 bases and 3 bases respectively, with 10 bases between them. The CDR3 runs 13 residues. Per germline, CDR1 SGHRS and CDR2 YFSETQ. This CDR3 is CASSPAETDTQYF. DNA for the CDR3: TGCGCCAGCAGTCCAGCGGAGACAGATACGCAGTATTTT.

The V call is TRBV5-6, the J call TRBJ1-5, with D uncertain. The V end was cut by 1 base, the J end by 7 bases, with 9 bases between. Germline assignment: CDR1 SGHDT and CDR2 YYEEEE. This CDR3 is 13 amino acids long. In DNA, the CDR3 is TGTGCCAGCAGCTTGTTCGGAGGACAGCCCCAGCATTTT. Amino acids: CASSLFGGQPQHF.

In DNA, the CDR3 is TGTGCCAGCAGCTTTAGTTACTACAATGAGCAGTTCTTC. Translated: CASSFSYYNEQFF. The chain couples TRBV7-2 to TRBJ2-1; D uncertain. V lost 3 bases and J 3 bases, leaving 6 bases between the germline ends. CDR1 and CDR2 (germline): SGHTA, FQGNSA. This CDR3 spans 13 amino acids.

The chain combines TRBV4-2 with TRBJ1-4, with D unclear. Germline loops: CDR1 LGHNA, CDR2 YNFKEQ. The CDR3 runs 15 residues. Trimming took off 0 bases at V and 3 bases at J, with 8 bases between the two ends. DNA for the CDR3: TGTGCCAGCAGCCAAGAGCGGGCGTCTAATGAAAAACTGTTTTTT. Residues: CASSQERASNEKLFF.

The V call is TRBV30, the J call TRBJ2-7; 8 bases line up with TRBD1. From germline, CDR1 is GTSNPN and CDR2 SVGIG (reference sequence). J was trimmed by 2 bases and V by 2 bases; bases with no gene match: 8. CDR3 length: 15 amino acids. CDR3: CAWSRRDRRTYEQYF. Written as DNA, the CDR3 is TGTGCCTGGAGTCGCCGGGACAGGCGCACCTACGAGCAGTACTTC.

Worth noting for this clone: Additional DNA sequences in this sample encode the identical CDR3. In DNA, the CDR3 is TGTGCCAGCAGACCCGGAGGGAACTATGGCTACACCTTC. Its protein is CASRPGGNYGYTF. This chain joins TRBV6-5 and TRBJ1-2; D call uncertain. This CDR3 has 13 residues. Per the germline V gene, CDR1 is MNHEY and CDR2 is SVGAGI. Trimming stripped 6 bases from V and 2 bases from J, with 10 bases between.

The J gene is TRBJ2-3, the V gene TRBV7-2; the match to TRBD2 covers 8 bases. Germline V CDR1 and CDR2: SGHTA, FQGNSA. This CDR3 has 13 amino acids. The ends lost 5 bases at V and 6 bases at J; junction bases unmatched: 4. DNA of the CDR3: TGTGCCAGCAGCCTCAGACTAGCGGATACGCAGTATTTT. This translates into CASSLRLADTQYF.

V and J are TRBV6-4 and TRBJ2-1; tentative D call: TRBD1 (6 bases). The CDR3 length is 15 residues. Germline assignment: CDR1 MRHNA and CDR2 SNTAGT. V gave up 6 bases and J gave up 5 bases, with 17 bases separating them. CDR3 in amino acids: CASSTGSDGHNEQFF. The CDR3, as DNA: TGTGCCAGCAGCACAGGGTCCGACGGGCACAATGAGCAGTTCTTC.

This clone ranks as medium-sized (0.01 to 0.1%) in terms of frequency. J is TRBJ1-1 and V is TRBV19; no firm D call. Germline-derived CDR1 and CDR2 are LNHDA and SQIVND (reference sequence). V lost 4 bases and J 0 bases, leaving 12 bases between the germline ends. The length of the CDR3 is 15 residues. CDR3 region: CASSRNLQMNTEAFF. The CDR3 DNA sequence: TGTGCCAGTAGTAGGAACCTACAGATGAACACTGAAGCTTTCTTT.

The V and J genes are TRBV28 and TRBJ1-4; TRBD1 aligns across 9 bases. The V and J ends lost 8 bases and 5 bases, in that order; junction bases with no gene match: 3. This CDR3 contains 13 residues. CDR1 and CDR2 (germline): MDHEN, SYDVKM. CDR3 sequence: CASLDRGNEKLFF. In nucleotides, the CDR3 is TGTGCCAGCCTCGACAGGGGGAATGAAAAACTGTTTTTT.